Below, 7 T cell receptor beta chains from the same sample are listed, as sequenced in a study of blood T cell repertoires in COVID-19. Repertoires were generated with immunoSEQ multiplex PCR, while TCRdb's copy carries only in-frame clones and drops some. The sample carries about 140,000 clones, roughly 84% recorded once. Sample: PBMCs or T cells enriched from blood (not recorded which). These TCRs come from a man aged 40-49 years with acute COVID-19.

CDR3 nucleotides: TGTGCCATCAGTGAGTCGAGCAGGGATAATTCACCCCTCCACTTT. It specifies CAISESSRDNSPLHF. The V gene is TRBV10-3, the J gene TRBJ1-6; possibly TRBD1 for D (5 bases). Trimming took off 0 bases at V and 5 bases at J, with 8 bases between the two ends. There are 15 residues in the CDR3. CDR1 and CDR2 from the germline V gene are ENHRY and SYGVKD.

The chain joins TRBV19 to TRBJ2-6; TRBD1 might be the D (5 bases). Looked up from germline, CDR1 is LNHDA and CDR2 is SQIVND (reference sequence). The CDR3 covers 15 residues. Trimming removed 0 bases at V and 2 bases at J, with 5 bases between. Here the CDR3 DNA reads TGTGCCAGTAGTATAGACAGGGCTGGGGCCAACGTCCTGACTTTC. As protein: CASSIDRAGANVLTF.

The chain has TRBV6-5 and TRBJ1-6; 8 nucleotides agree with TRBD1. The CDR3 has 13 residues. Unmatched junction bases numbered 3, after V lost 6 bases and J lost 8 bases. The germline V gene encodes CDR1 MNHEY and CDR2 SVGAGI. CDR3 bases: TGTGCCAGCAGCCCGGACAGGGATTCACCCCTCCACTTT. This codes for CASSPDRDSPLHF.

This chain uses TRBV4-3 with TRBJ1-1; 7 nucleotides match TRBD1. Per germline, CDR1 LGHNA and CDR2 YSLEER. This CDR3 is 15 amino acids long. V was pared by 0 bases and J by 5 bases, with 6 bases of the junction left unmatched. The DNA of the CDR3 is TGCGCCAGCAGCCAAGATCATGAGGGGGCTACTGAAGCTTTCTTT. Translated, it gives CASSQDHEGATEAFF.

CDR3 bases: TGTGCCAGCAGTTTCACAGATTACCTCTCTGGGGCCAACGTCCTGACTTTC. Amino acid sequence: CASSFTDYLSGANVLTF. This chain connects TRBV27 to TRBJ2-6; D is ambiguous. Trimming left V 3 bases short and J 0 bases short, with 12 bases between. CDR3 length: 17 amino acids. Germline V lookup: CDR1 MNHEY, CDR2 SMNVEV (reference sequence).

The chain couples TRBV19 to TRBJ2-7; TRBD1 agrees at 10 bases. From germline, CDR1 is LNHDA and CDR2 SQIVND (reference sequence). This CDR3 region has 15 residues. The trim removed 6 bases at V and 3 bases at J, leaving 8 bases unmatched. DNA of the CDR3: TGTGCCAGTAGCTGGAAGGGACAGGGGAACTACGAGCAGTACTTC. Its translation is CASSWKGQGNYEQYF.

V gene TRBV5-5 combines with J gene TRBJ1-1; tentative D call: TRBD1 (5 bases). V lost 7 bases to trimming and J lost 1 base, with 8 bases between them. The CDR3 runs 12 residues. Germline V gene lookup returns CDR1 SGHKS and CDR2 YYEKEE (reference sequence). CDR3 sequence (DNA): TGTGCCAGCCATACAGGGAACACTGAAGCTTTCTTT. It is translated as CASHTGNTEAFF.